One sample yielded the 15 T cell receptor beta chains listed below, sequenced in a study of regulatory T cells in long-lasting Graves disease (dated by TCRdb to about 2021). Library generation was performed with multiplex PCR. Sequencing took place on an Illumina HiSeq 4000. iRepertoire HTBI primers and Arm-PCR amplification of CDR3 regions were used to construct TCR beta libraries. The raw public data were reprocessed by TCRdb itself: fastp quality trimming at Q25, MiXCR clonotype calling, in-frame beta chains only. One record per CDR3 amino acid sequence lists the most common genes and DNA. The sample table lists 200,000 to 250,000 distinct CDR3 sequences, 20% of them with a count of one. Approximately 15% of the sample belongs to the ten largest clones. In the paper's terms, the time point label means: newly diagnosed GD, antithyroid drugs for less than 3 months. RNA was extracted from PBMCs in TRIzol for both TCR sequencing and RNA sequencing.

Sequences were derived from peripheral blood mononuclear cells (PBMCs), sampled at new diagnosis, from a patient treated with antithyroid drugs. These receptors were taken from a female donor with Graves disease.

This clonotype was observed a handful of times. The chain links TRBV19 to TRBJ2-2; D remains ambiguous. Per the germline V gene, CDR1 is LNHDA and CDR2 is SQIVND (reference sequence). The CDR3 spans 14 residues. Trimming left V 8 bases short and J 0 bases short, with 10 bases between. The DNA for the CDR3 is TGTGCCAGTTGTCGGATCCCGAACACCGGGGAGCTGTTTTTT. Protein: CASCRIPNTGELFF.

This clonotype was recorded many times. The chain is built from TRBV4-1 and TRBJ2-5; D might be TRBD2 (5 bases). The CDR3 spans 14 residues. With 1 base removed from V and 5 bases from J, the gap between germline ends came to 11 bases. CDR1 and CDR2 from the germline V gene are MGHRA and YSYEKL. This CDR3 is CASSQALAPETQYF. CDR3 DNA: TGCGCCAGCAGCCAAGCGCTAGCCCCGGAGACCCAGTACTTC.

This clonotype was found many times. CDR3 DNA sequence: TGCAGTGCTAGACGCCTACGGGGGACAGATACGCAGTATTTT. This translates into CSARRLRGTDTQYF. This chain connects TRBV20-1 to TRBJ2-3, with a weak D call TRBD2 (6 bases). Trimming took 2 bases from V and 3 from J, leaving 12 bases between them. The CDR3 has 14 amino acids. Per germline, CDR1 DFQATT and CDR2 SNEGSKA (reference sequence).

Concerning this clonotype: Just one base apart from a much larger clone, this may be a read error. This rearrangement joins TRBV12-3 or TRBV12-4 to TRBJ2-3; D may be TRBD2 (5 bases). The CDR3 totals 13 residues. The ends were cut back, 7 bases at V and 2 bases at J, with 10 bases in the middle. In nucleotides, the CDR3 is TGTGCCAGCACCCCGGAGGCCACAGATACGCAGTATTTT. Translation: CASTPEATDTQYF.

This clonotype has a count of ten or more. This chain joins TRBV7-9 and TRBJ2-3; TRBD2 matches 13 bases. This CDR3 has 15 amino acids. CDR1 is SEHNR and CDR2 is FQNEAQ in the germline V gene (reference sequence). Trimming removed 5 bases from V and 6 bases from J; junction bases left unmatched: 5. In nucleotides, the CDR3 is TGTGCCAGCAGCCTACTAGCGGGGGGGCTTGATACGCAGTATTTT. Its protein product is CASSLLAGGLDTQYF.

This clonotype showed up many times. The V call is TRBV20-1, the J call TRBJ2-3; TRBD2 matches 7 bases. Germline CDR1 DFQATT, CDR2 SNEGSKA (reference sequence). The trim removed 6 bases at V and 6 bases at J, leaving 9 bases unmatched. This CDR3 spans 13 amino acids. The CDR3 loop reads CSAPLRGEDTQYF. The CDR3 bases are TGCAGTGCCCCTCTCCGGGGGGAGGATACGCAGTATTTT.

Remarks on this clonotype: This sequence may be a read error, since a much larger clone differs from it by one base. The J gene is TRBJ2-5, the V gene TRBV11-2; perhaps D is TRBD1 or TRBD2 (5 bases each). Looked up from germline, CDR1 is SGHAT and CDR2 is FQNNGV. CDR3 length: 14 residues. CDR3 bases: TGTGCCAGCAGCCCCCGACTCCGAGGGGAGACCCAGTGCTTC. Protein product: CASSPRLRGETQCF.

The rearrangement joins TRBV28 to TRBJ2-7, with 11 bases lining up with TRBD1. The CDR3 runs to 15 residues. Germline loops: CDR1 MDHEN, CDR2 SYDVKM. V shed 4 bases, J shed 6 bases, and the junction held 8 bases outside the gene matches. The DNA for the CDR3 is TGTGCCAGCAGTTACTCCCCGGGACAGGGGGGCGAGCAGTACTTC. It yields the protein CASSYSPGQGGEQYF. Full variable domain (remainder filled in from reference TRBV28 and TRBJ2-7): DVKVTQSSRYLVKRTGEKVFLECVQDMDHENMFWYRQDPGLGLRLIYFSYDVKMKEKGDIPEGYSVSREKKERFSLILESASTNQTSMYLCASSYSPGQGGEQYFGPGTRLTVT.

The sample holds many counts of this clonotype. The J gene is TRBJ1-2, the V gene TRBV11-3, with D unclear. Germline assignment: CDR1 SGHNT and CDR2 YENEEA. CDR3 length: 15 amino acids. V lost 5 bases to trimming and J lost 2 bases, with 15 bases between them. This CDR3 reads CASSPGFGINYGYTF. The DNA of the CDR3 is TGTGCCAGCAGCCCAGGCTTCGGGATAAACTATGGCTACACCTTC.

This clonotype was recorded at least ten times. CDR3: CASSLIAGGIAGVDTQYF. CDR3 bases: TGTGCCAGCAGCTTAATCGCGGGGGGGATCGCGGGGGTCGATACGCAGTATTTT. This sequence joins TRBV5-5 and TRBJ2-3; 9 nucleotides line up with TRBD2. The V gene's germline CDR1 is SGHKS and CDR2 YYEKEE (reference sequence). The CDR3 covers 18 residues. J gave up 6 bases and V 2 bases, and 16 bases lay outside the gene matches.

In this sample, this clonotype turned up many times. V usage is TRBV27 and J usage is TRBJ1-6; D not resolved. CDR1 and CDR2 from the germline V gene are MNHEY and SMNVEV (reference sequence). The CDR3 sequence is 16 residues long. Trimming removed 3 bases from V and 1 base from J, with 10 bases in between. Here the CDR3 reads CASSFSRGSYNSPLHF. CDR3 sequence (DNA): TGTGCCAGCAGTTTTTCTCGGGGTTCCTATAATTCACCCCTCCACTTT.

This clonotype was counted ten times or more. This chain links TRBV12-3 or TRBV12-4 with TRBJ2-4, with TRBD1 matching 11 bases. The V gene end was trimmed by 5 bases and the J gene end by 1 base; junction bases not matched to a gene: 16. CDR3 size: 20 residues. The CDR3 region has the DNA TGTGCCAGCAGTCCTACTAGCGGACAGGGGGCAGGTAGCGCCAAAAACATTCAGTACTTC. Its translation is CASSPTSGQGAGSAKNIQYF.

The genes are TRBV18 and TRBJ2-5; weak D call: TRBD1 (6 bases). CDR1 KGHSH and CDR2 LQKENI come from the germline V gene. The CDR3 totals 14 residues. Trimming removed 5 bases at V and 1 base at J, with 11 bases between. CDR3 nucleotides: TGTGCCAGCTCAGGCACAGGGCTCCAAGAGACCCAGTACTTC. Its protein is CASSGTGLQETQYF.

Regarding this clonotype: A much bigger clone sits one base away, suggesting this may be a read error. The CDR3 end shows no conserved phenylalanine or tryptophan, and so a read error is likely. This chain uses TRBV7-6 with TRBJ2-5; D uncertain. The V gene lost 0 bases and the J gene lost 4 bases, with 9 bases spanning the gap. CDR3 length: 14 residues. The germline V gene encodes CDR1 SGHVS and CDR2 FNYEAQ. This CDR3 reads CASSLAASGETQYL. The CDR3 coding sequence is TGTGCCAGCAGCTTAGCGGCGTCGGGAGAGACCCAGTACCTC.

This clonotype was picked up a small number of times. The CDR3 sequence is CASGRINQPQHF. CDR3 nucleotides: TGTGCCAGTGGGAGGATTAATCAGCCCCAGCATTTT. The chain links TRBV19 to TRBJ1-5, with D unclear. The CDR3 loop spans 12 amino acids. Germline-derived CDR1 and CDR2 are LNHDA and SQIVND (reference sequence). Trimming removed 8 bases from V and 4 bases from J, with 9 bases in between.